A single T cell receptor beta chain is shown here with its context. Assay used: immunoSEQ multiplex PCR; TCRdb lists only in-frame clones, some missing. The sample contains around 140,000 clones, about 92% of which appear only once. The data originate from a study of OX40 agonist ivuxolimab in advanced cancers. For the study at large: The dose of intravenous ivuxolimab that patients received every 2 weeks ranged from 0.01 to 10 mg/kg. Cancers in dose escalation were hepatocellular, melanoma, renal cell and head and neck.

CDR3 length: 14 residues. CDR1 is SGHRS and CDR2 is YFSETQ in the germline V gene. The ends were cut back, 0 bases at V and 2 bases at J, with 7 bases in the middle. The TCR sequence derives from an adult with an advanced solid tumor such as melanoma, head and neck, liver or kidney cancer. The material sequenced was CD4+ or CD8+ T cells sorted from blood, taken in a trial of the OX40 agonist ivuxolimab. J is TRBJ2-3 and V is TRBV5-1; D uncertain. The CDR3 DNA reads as TGCGCCAGCAGCTTGGGCCAGAACACAGATACGCAGTATTTT. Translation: CASSLGQNTDTQYF. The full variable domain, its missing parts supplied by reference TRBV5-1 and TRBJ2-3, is KAGVTQTPRYLIKTRGQQVTLSCSPISGHRSVSWYQQTPGQGLQFLFEYFSETQRNKGNFPGRFSGRQFSNSRSEMNVSTLELGDSALYLCASSLGQNTDTQYFGPGTRLTVL.